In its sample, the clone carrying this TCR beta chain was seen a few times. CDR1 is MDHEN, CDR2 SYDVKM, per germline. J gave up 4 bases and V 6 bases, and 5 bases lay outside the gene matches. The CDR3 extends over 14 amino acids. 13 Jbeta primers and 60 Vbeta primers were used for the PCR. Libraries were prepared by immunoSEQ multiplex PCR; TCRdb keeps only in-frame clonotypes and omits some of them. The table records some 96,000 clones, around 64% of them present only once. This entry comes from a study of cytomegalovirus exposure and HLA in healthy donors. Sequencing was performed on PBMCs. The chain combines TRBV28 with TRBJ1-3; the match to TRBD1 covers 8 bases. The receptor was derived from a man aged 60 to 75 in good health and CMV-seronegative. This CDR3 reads CASRLQGGGNTIYF. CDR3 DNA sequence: TGTGCCAGCAGATTACAGGGGGGAGGAAACACCATATATTTT.